This TCR beta chain is from a study of cytomegalovirus exposure and HLA in healthy donors. General study results and limits: High sensitivity and specificity were reportedly achieved when the classifier diagnosed cytomegalovirus status. Most TCRs appeared rarely, but some public TCRs recurred in many donors. The study put under 200 TCR beta chains on its list as cytomegalovirus-associated.

Details on this clone: No antigen is known for it.

Data came from immunoSEQ multiplex PCR; TCRdb stores just in-frame clones and leaves some out. The sample shows 90,000 to 130,000 clones, approximately 94% of them seen only once. V was pared by 5 bases and J by 5 bases, with 6 bases of the junction left unmatched. In germline, CDR1 is KGHSH, CDR2 LQKENI. The CDR3 length is 15 residues. This TCR was sampled from a woman under 30 in good health and CMV-seronegative. The specimen was PBMCs. The chain couples TRBV18 to TRBJ2-2, with 9 nucleotides matching TRBD1. CDR3 in amino acids: CASSTQGARTGELFF. The CDR3 bases are TGTGCCAGCTCAACACAGGGGGCTCGTACCGGGGAGCTGTTTTTT.